This record looks at one TCR beta chain sequence and its context. Repertoires were generated with immunoSEQ multiplex PCR, while TCRdb's copy carries only in-frame clones and drops some. The sample yields over 15,000 clones, around 92% seen once. V dropped 4 bases and J dropped 2; count of bases not matched to a gene: 6. Germline CDR1 SEHNR, CDR2 FQNEAQ (reference sequence). This CDR3 is built from 17 residues. The source of the sample is a study of blood T cell repertoires in COVID-19. Whole-study context: In each case, the material was cDNA or gDNA derived from T cells, B-cell-depleted T cells, or PBMCs.

The chain has TRBV7-9 and TRBJ2-1; 12 nucleotides line up with TRBD2. This clonotype was obtained from a human donor in a cohort sampled during active COVID-19. Sequenced input: peripheral blood. The CDR3 is CASSSRTSGDTYNEQFF. The CDR3 DNA is TGTGCCAGCAGCTCTAGGACTAGCGGGGATACCTACAATGAGCAGTTCTTC. The whole variable domain, filled in from reference TRBV7-9 and TRBJ2-1, reads DTGVSQNPRHKITKRGQNVTFRCDPISEHNRLYWYRQTLGQGPEFLTYFQNEAQLEKSRLLSDRFSAERPKGSFSTLEIQRTEQGDSAMYLCASSSRTSGDTYNEQFFGPGTRLTVL.